This T cell receptor beta chain comes out of a study of cytomegalovirus exposure and HLA in healthy donors. As for this clone: Its target is not known.

Germline values: CDR1 SGHNT, CDR2 YENEEA. The V segment lost 3 bases and the J segment 7 bases; nucleotides outside the gene matches: 7. The CDR3 extends over 14 amino acids. The study, taken as a whole, reports: A missense variant in DCLRE1C was later tied to TCR beta V- and J-gene trimming. In presence/absence analyses, roughly uniform sequencing depth across donors was assumed.

PCR primers comprised 60 Vbeta and 13 Jbeta primers. Repertoires were generated with immunoSEQ multiplex PCR, while TCRdb's copy carries only in-frame clones and drops some. This sample has about 200,000 clones, with roughly 80% found just once. The rearrangement joins TRBV11-3 to TRBJ1-1, with 8 bases lining up with TRBD1. Sequencing used PBMCs. The sequence came from a young woman in good health and CMV-seronegative. CDR3 sequence (DNA): TGTGCCAGCAGCTTTCTAACAGGGGGTTTTGAAGCTTTCTTT. It encodes CASSFLTGGFEAFF.